Listed here are 29 T cell receptor beta chains from one sample, sequenced in a study of identical twins' blood T cells. TCRdb used MiXCR to reprocess the 5' RACE reads, holding one entry per CDR3 protein. Among about 370,000 distinct CDR3 sequences, 28% were seen once, and the ten largest hold 6.1%. Input material: PBMCs. The receptors derive from a woman aged 18-49 years in good health.

This chain uses TRBV29-1 with TRBJ1-2; D is unresolved. The V gene lost 3 bases and the J gene lost 4 bases, with 12 bases spanning the gap. CDR1 is SQVTM, CDR2 ANQGSEA, per germline. The CDR3 covers 13 residues. In nucleotides, the CDR3 is TGCAGCGTTGATCGGTCCCCTGCCTATGGCTACACCTTC. The encoded protein is CSVDRSPAYGYTF.

A word on this clonotype: A read error may account for a junction end that differs from germline. The J gene is TRBJ1-5, the V gene TRBV13; no clear D gene. Germline lookup yields CDR1 PRHDT and CDR2 FYEKMQ (reference sequence). The CDR3 runs 12 residues. The CDR3 sequence is CSSSFQNQPQHF. CDR3 bases: TGTTCCAGCAGCTTTCAAAATCAGCCCCAGCATTTT. Variable domain in full (rest from reference TRBV13 and TRBJ1-5): AAGVIQSPRHLIKEKRETATLKCYPIPRHDTVYWYQQGPGQDPQFLISFYEKMQSDKGSIPDRFSAQQFSDYHSELNMSSLELGDSALYFCSSSFQNQPQHFGDGTRLSIL.

This clonotype was detected a few times. The chain uses TRBV11-2 and TRBJ1-2; no reliable D call. The CDR3 length is 14 residues. V was cut by 2 bases and J by 4 bases, with 11 bases left in between. The germline gives CDR1 SGHAT, CDR2 FQNNGV. The CDR3 DNA reads TGTGCCAGCAGCTTATATCCCGGATCCTATGGCTACACCTTC. Amino acid sequence: CASSLYPGSYGYTF.

A few counts support this clonotype. V usage is TRBV7-9 and J usage is TRBJ2-3, with D uncertain. From germline, CDR1 is SEHNR and CDR2 FQNEAQ (reference sequence). V was clipped by 5 bases and J by 1 base, with 16 bases between them. The CDR3 is 16 amino acids. The CDR3 is CASSAPPGSGTDTQYF. The CDR3 nucleotides read TGTGCCAGCAGCGCACCGCCGGGCTCGGGCACAGATACGCAGTATTTT. Filled out from reference TRBV7-9 and TRBJ2-3, the complete variable domain reads DTGVSQNPRHKITKRGQNVTFRCDPISEHNRLYWYRQTLGQGPEFLTYFQNEAQLEKSRLLSDRFSAERPKGSFSTLEIQRTEQGDSAMYLCASSAPPGSGTDTQYFGPGTRLTVL.

This clonotype was detected a few times. The chain carries TRBV12-3 or TRBV12-4 and TRBJ2-3; 8 positions match TRBD2. The V gene end was trimmed by 6 bases and the J gene end by 8 bases; junction bases not matched to a gene: 10. The CDR3 totals 14 residues. CDR3 bases: TGTGCCAGCAGCACCACCGGGAGGGCAGTTACGCAGTATTTT. This translates into CASSTTGRAVTQYF.

The rearrangement joins TRBV25-1 to TRBJ2-1; a possible D gene is TRBD1 (5 bases). Germline CDR1 and CDR2: MGHDK and SYGVNS. V lost 5 bases and J 5 bases, leaving 10 bases between the germline ends. The CDR3 extends over 13 amino acids. The CDR3 loop reads CASSYRYNNEQFF. DNA for the CDR3: TGTGCCAGCAGTTACAGGTACAACAATGAGCAGTTCTTC.

The chain's CDR3 is CASMNQGGTEAFF. CDR3 DNA sequence: TGCGCCAGCATGAACCAGGGGGGAACTGAAGCTTTCTTT. V gene TRBV5-1 combines with J gene TRBJ1-1; the match to TRBD1 covers 7 bases. From germline, CDR1 is SGHRS and CDR2 YFSETQ. The J segment lost 5 bases and the V segment lost 6 bases, leaving 7 bases of the junction unmatched. The CDR3 length is 13 residues.

The chain carries TRBV3-1 and TRBJ1-5; D call uncertain. Germline lookup yields CDR1 LGHDT and CDR2 YNNKEL (reference sequence). This CDR3 has 14 residues. V was cut by 0 bases and J by 5 bases, with 8 bases left in between. The CDR3 protein is CASSQEKRDQPQHF. The CDR3 bases are TGTGCCAGCAGCCAAGAAAAGAGAGATCAGCCCCAGCATTTT. Combining the CDR3 with reference TRBV3-1 and TRBJ1-5 gives the whole variable domain DTAVSQTPKYLVTQMGNDKSIKCEQNLGHDTMYWYKQDSKKFLKIMFSYNNKELIINETVPNRFSPKSPDKAHLNLHINSLELGDSAVYFCASSQEKRDQPQHFGDGTRLSIL.

In the case of this clonotype: A much larger clone sits a single nucleotide away, making a read error possible. This CDR3 fails to terminate in the conserved phenylalanine or tryptophan, so it likely reflects a read error. The chain combines TRBV29-1 with TRBJ1-1; 8 bases match TRBD1. Germline-derived CDR1 and CDR2 are SQVTM and ANQGSEA. The CDR3 is 14 amino acids. J was trimmed by 3 bases and V by 6 bases; bases with no gene match: 9. The CDR3 here is CSVKSGTGDTEAFL. The CDR3 region has the DNA TGCAGCGTAAAGTCCGGGACAGGAGACACTGAAGCTTTCCTT.

The gene calls are TRBV12-3 or TRBV12-4 and TRBJ1-1; TRBD1 is a possible D gene (6 bases). The V and J ends lost 2 bases and 8 bases respectively, with 15 bases between them. The length of the CDR3 is 14 residues. For the CDR3, the DNA is TGTGCCAGCAGTTTAAAGGGTGGTCAGGGGGAAGCTTTCTTT. Translated: CASSLKGGQGEAFF.

The gene calls are TRBV6-6 and TRBJ1-6, with 7 bases that match TRBD1. This CDR3 spans 16 amino acids. J was trimmed by 6 bases and V by 4 bases; bases with no gene match: 9. Germline loops: CDR1 MNHNY, CDR2 SVGAGI (reference sequence). The CDR3 coding sequence is TGTGCCAGCAGTTTAAAGGCGGACAGGATTAATTCACCCCTCCACTTT. The encoded protein is CASSLKADRINSPLHF.

The rearrangement uses TRBV7-8 and TRBJ2-5, with D unresolved. CDR1 and CDR2 (germline): SGHVS, FQNEAQ. V lost 1 base and J lost 7, with 10 bases in between. The CDR3 runs 13 residues. The CDR3 loop reads CASSLVGKGTQYF. In DNA form, the CDR3 reads TGTGCCAGCAGCTTAGTAGGGAAAGGGACCCAGTACTTC.

This clonotype was seen a handful of times. The V gene is TRBV6-5, the J gene TRBJ2-1; 10 nucleotides match TRBD2. The CDR3 is 16 residues long. CDR1 MNHEY and CDR2 SVGAGI come from the germline V gene. V shed 8 bases and J 3 bases; nucleotides not matched to a gene: 10. CDR3 bases: TGTGCCAGCTCCCCCCAACTAGCGGGATACTACAATGAGCAGTTCTTC. Translated: CASSPQLAGYYNEQFF.

This clonotype has a count of ten or more. The chain links TRBV15 to TRBJ1-1; a possible D gene is TRBD1 (6 bases). Trimming stripped 9 bases from V and 5 bases from J, with 13 bases between. Germline V gene lookup returns CDR1 LNHNV and CDR2 YYDKDF (reference sequence). This CDR3 contains 12 residues. DNA of the CDR3: TGTGCCACAGGCCAACAGGGAACTGAAGCTTTCTTT. The encoded protein is CATGQQGTEAFF.

A few counts support this clonotype. The chain is built from TRBV29-1 and TRBJ2-3; the match to TRBD1 covers 8 bases. The V segment lost 2 bases and the J segment 7 bases; nucleotides outside the gene matches: 5. Looked up from germline, CDR1 is SQVTM and CDR2 is ANQGSEA. The CDR3 runs 13 residues. The CDR3 loop is CSVERTGKNTQYF. The CDR3 DNA reads TGCAGCGTTGAACGGACAGGGAAGAATACGCAGTATTTT.

The V and J genes are TRBV5-1 and TRBJ1-1; D gene unclear. The CDR3 extends over 14 amino acids. V dropped 0 bases and J dropped 7 bases, with 13 bases sitting between them. Germline assignment: CDR1 SGHRS and CDR2 YFSETQ. The CDR3 is CASSLGAAYLEAFF. The CDR3 DNA reads as TGCGCCAGCAGCTTGGGGGCAGCCTACCTTGAAGCTTTCTTT.

About this clonotype itself: With a much larger clone just one base away, this may be a read error. V and J are TRBV6-2 or TRBV6-3 and TRBJ1-2; D is possibly TRBD1 (5 bases). This CDR3 comprises 13 residues. The germline V gene encodes CDR1 MNHEY and CDR2 SVGEGT. The CDR3 sequence: CTSSPGRNYGYTF. CDR3 DNA sequence: TGTACCAGCAGTCCGGGACGGAACTATGGCTACACCTTC.

This clonotype was picked up many times. The V gene is TRBV6-5, the J gene TRBJ2-1; 7 positions match TRBD2. With 7 bases clipped from V and 0 bases from J, the junction kept 6 bases outside the gene matches. The CDR3 length is 15 residues. Per the germline V gene, CDR1 is MNHEY and CDR2 is SVGAGI. CDR3 region: CASTQGGSSYNEQFF. The CDR3 bases are TGTGCCAGCACCCAGGGAGGGAGCTCCTACAATGAGCAGTTCTTC.

The V call is TRBV7-2, the J call TRBJ2-7; 12 bases align to TRBD2. Germline CDR1 SGHTA, CDR2 FQGNSA. The CDR3 has 15 residues. V dropped 6 bases and J dropped 2; count of bases not matched to a gene: 5. CDR3 loop: CASSITSGGPYEQYF. The DNA for the CDR3 is TGTGCCAGCAGTATAACTAGCGGGGGGCCCTACGAGCAGTACTTC.

The J gene is TRBJ1-1, the V gene TRBV7-8; 7 bases are shared with TRBD1. The CDR3 has 15 amino acids. Germline V CDR1 and CDR2: SGHVS, FQNEAQ. Losses at the gene ends were 6 bases for V and 5 bases for J; bases not matched to a gene: 12. This CDR3 is CASRFLGGGNTEAFF. DNA of the CDR3: TGTGCCAGCAGATTCCTAGGGGGCGGGAATACTGAAGCTTTCTTT.

The chain has TRBV12-5 and TRBJ2-3, with 11 positions matching TRBD2. The CDR3 totals 18 residues. V was pared by 6 bases and J by 4 bases, with 15 bases of the junction left unmatched. Germline V gene lookup returns CDR1 LGHNT and CDR2 FRNRAP. DNA of the CDR3: TGTGCTAGTGGCTTTAAGGCCCTAACTAGCGGGAGAGCAGATACGCAGTATTTT. It specifies CASGFKALTSGRADTQYF. Based on the CDR3 plus reference TRBV12-5 and TRBJ2-3, the full variable domain is DARVTQTPRHKVTEMGQEVTMRCQPILGHNTVFWYRQTMMQGLELLAYFRNRAPLDDSGMPKDRFSAEMPDATLATLKIQPSEPRDSAVYFCASGFKALTSGRADTQYFGPGTRLTVL.

This clonotype was seen more than once but under ten times. The V call is TRBV10-3, the J call TRBJ2-7; 7 bases are a match to TRBD1. The CDR3 covers 12 residues. CDR1 is ENHRY, CDR2 SYGVKD, per germline. V was pared by 7 bases and J by 5 bases, with 5 bases of the junction left unmatched. The CDR3 DNA sequence: TGTGCCATCATGGACAGGTCCCACGAGCAGTACTTC. It codes for CAIMDRSHEQYF.

The rearrangement joins TRBV29-1 to TRBJ1-2; no firm D call. V lost 4 bases, J lost 9 bases, and 12 bases lay in between. Germline CDR1 SQVTM, CDR2 ANQGSEA. The CDR3 has 11 amino acids. CDR3 region: CSVAQESRYTF. Here the CDR3 DNA reads TGCAGCGTTGCTCAGGAGTCGCGCTACACCTTC.

This chain joins TRBV5-1 and TRBJ1-5; 7 nucleotides match TRBD1. The CDR3 extends over 15 amino acids. V gave up 0 bases and J gave up 5 bases; unmatched junction bases: 5. The germline V gene has CDR1 SGHRS and CDR2 YFSETQ. The CDR3 sequence: CASSLVAGGDQPQHF. In DNA form, the CDR3 reads TGCGCCAGCAGCTTGGTAGCAGGGGGTGATCAGCCCCAGCATTTT.

This clonotype appeared once. This sequence joins TRBV7-2 and TRBJ1-3, with D perhaps matching TRBD1 (5 bases). This CDR3 has 15 amino acids. The ends were cut back, 3 bases at V and 1 base at J, with 10 bases in the middle. CDR1 and CDR2 from the germline V gene are SGHTA and FQGNSA. The CDR3 DNA reads as TGTGCCAGCAGCTTCCAGGGCATGTCTGGAAACACCATATATTTT. Encoded protein: CASSFQGMSGNTIYF.

The chain links TRBV27 to TRBJ2-1; TRBD2 matches 9 bases. The CDR3 runs 16 residues. Germline CDR1 and CDR2: MNHEY and SMNVEV (reference sequence). V dropped 2 bases and J dropped 6; count of bases not matched to a gene: 8. The CDR3 region is CASSLGGGRGSNEQFF. For the CDR3, the DNA is TGTGCCAGCAGTTTAGGGGGCGGGAGGGGTTCCAATGAGCAGTTCTTC.

In this sample, this clonotype turned up a few times. The chain uses TRBV5-5 and TRBJ1-2; TRBD1 matches 8 bases. Germline V gene lookup returns CDR1 SGHKS and CDR2 YYEKEE (reference sequence). V shed 2 bases and J 5 bases; nucleotides not matched to a gene: 2. The CDR3 has 13 residues. CDR3 nucleotide sequence: TGTGCCAGCAGCTTCCAGGGGGCATATGGCTACACCTTC. Protein sequence: CASSFQGAYGYTF.

The V gene is TRBV28, the J gene TRBJ1-2; tentatively, D is TRBD1 (6 bases). V was shortened by 4 bases and J by 5 bases, with 11 bases between the two germline ends. In germline, CDR1 is MDHEN, CDR2 SYDVKM. The CDR3 runs to 13 residues. The DNA for the CDR3 is TGTGCCAGCAGTTACAGGGTAGGATATGGCTACACCTTC. Amino acids: CASSYRVGYGYTF.

This clonotype was recorded a few times. The chain carries TRBV27 and TRBJ1-4, with TRBD1 identical over 12 bases. Germline V gene data show CDR1 as MNHEY and CDR2 as SMNVEV (reference sequence). The CDR3 is made up of 15 amino acids. Losses at the gene ends were 3 bases for V and 14 bases for J; bases not matched to a gene: 10. Here the CDR3 reads CASSLGQGATNRLFF. The CDR3, as DNA: TGTGCCAGCAGTTTGGGACAGGGGGCAACCAATCGGCTGTTTTTT.